This entry is about one TCR beta chain. V trimming: 2 bases; J trimming: 9 bases; junction bases outside the gene matches: 9. Germline V gene lookup returns CDR1 MNHNY and CDR2 SVGAGI (reference sequence). CDR3 length equals 15 residues. Produced via immunoSEQ multiplex PCR; TCRdb's table is partial and in-frame only. Among roughly 290,000 clones listed, around nine tenths were seen once. The data originate from a study of blood T cell repertoires in COVID-19. The V call is TRBV6-6, the J call TRBJ2-1, with 8 bases lining up with TRBD1. Specimen: peripheral blood. The sequence came from a man aged 25-45 years with acute or convalescent COVID-19. The CDR3 loop reads CASSYRTGTGGEQFF. The CDR3 nucleotides are TGTGCCAGCAGTTACCGGACAGGGACGGGCGGTGAGCAGTTCTTC.